This T cell receptor beta chain was retrieved from a study of cytomegalovirus exposure and HLA in healthy donors. On the study more broadly: Researchers previously reported finding just under 120 million unique TCR beta sequences from approximately 200 million T cells. Study-wide points: Specificity of three CMV-associated chains for CMV antigens was verified in vitro. For most TCR sequences rarity was the rule, although some public TCRs occurred in many donors. Productive status was seen about 87% or about 30% of the time for most TCR beta V segments in an earlier analysis.

To note about this clone: Its antigen is still unknown.

With V trimmed by 4 bases and J by 2 bases, 6 bases remained unmatched. CDR3 length equals 16 residues. Germline lookup yields CDR1 SGDLS and CDR2 YYNGEE. PCR primers comprised 60 Vbeta and 13 Jbeta primers. Clones were read by immunoSEQ multiplex PCR, and TCRdb kept only the in-frame ones, dropping some. The sample table sets out roughly 100,000 clones. The TCR was taken from a woman under 40 in good health and CMV-seronegative. Sequences were obtained from PBMCs. This rearrangement joins TRBV9 to TRBJ2-2; 9 bases line up with TRBD1. The CDR3 loop reads CASSPRGQGNTGELFF. For the CDR3, the DNA is TGTGCCAGCAGCCCAAGGGGACAGGGAAACACCGGGGAGCTGTTTTTT.